This TCR beta chain originates from a study of neurological immune-mediated disorders. A single record per CDR3 protein comes from TCRdb applying MiXCR to the 5' RACE reads. The data show tens of thousands of distinct CDR3 sequences, more than 8% seen once. Time point indicated: longitudinal time-point 1 (baseline). This clonotype was counted many times. This clonotype was sampled from a woman aged 40 to 50 in good health. Material: PBMCs.

This CDR3 is CASSLLRDSYGYTF. CDR3 in DNA: TGTGCCAGCAGCTTACTCAGGGACTCCTATGGCTACACCTTC. J is TRBJ1-2 and V is TRBV7-2; TRBD1 is a possible D gene (5 bases). V was clipped by 2 bases and J by 4 bases, with 11 bases between them. The CDR3 length is 14 residues. The germline V gene has CDR1 SGHTA and CDR2 FQGNSA.